The entry below gives a single T cell receptor (beta chain) sequence along with its context. The data were taken from a study of shared clonotypes between healthy human individuals. As defined, naive CD8 cells were CD45RO-negative and positively selected for CCR7, with terminally differentiated effector memory CD45RA+ cells excluded. This CDR3 has 15 amino acids. Using immunoSEQ multiplex PCR, the repertoire was profiled, and TCRdb retains in-frame clones only, with some absent. The sample has around 600,000 clones; roughly 98% are singletons. The receptor comes from a man younger than 40 in good health. The specimen sequenced was naive CD8+ T cells sorted from blood. V is TRBV21-1 and J is TRBJ1-5. TRBV21-1 is a listed pseudogene. The CDR3 loop is CASSKWRGRRQPQHF. In nucleotides, the CDR3 is TGTGCCAGCAGCAAATGGAGGGGCCGGCGTCAGCCCCAGCATTTT.